Each of the 23 T cell receptor beta chains below was sequenced from the same sample in a study of beta chain features in type 1 diabetes. The isolated RNA, all of it, was reverse transcribed, so expressed TCRB transcripts were what got sequenced. TCRdb keeps only in-frame clones here, not all; method: immunoSEQ multiplex PCR. The data hold roughly 700,000 clones, with about an eighth observed a single time. Study-wide points: People with Type 1 diabetes carried modestly yet significantly shorter TCRB CDR3s in all four CD4+ subsets.

The antigens for these receptors are not known. The sequencing sample was made of naive CD4+ T cells from blood. Receptors were obtained from a man aged 18 to 30 with type 1 diabetes.

This clone was seen a few times. The chain carries TRBV6-6 and TRBJ2-1, with 15 nucleotides matching TRBD2. This CDR3 spans 16 amino acids. Germline V gene sequence: CDR1 MNHNY, CDR2 SVGAGI (reference sequence). Unmatched junction bases numbered 5, after V lost 4 bases and J lost 7 bases. CDR3 in DNA: TGTGCCAGCAGTTCTCCGGGACTAGCGGGGGGTAATGAGCAGTTCTTC. Protein sequence: CASSSPGLAGGNEQFF.

This clone was seen a handful of times. The CDR3 protein is CASSPGTYDHEQYF. CDR3 bases: TGTGCCAGCAGCCCCGGGACCTATGATCACGAGCAGTACTTC. The chain is built from TRBV7-9 and TRBJ2-7, with D possibly being TRBD1 or TRBD2 (5 bases each). This CDR3 contains 14 residues. Germline-derived CDR1 and CDR2 are SEHNR and FQNEAQ (reference sequence). The V end lost 5 bases, the J end lost 5 bases, and 16 bases lay between the germline ends.

The V gene is TRBV7-2, the J gene TRBJ2-5, with 8 bases that match TRBD1. With 3 bases clipped from V and 9 bases from J, the junction kept 9 bases outside the gene matches. The CDR3 is 14 amino acids. In germline, CDR1 is SGHTA, CDR2 FQGNSA. The CDR3 spells CASSLGQGANSQYF. The CDR3 nucleotides read TGTGCCAGCAGCTTGGGGCAGGGGGCGAATTCCCAGTACTTC.

V and J are TRBV29-1 and TRBJ2-4; a possible D gene is TRBD2 (6 bases). This CDR3 contains 17 residues. From germline, CDR1 is SQVTM and CDR2 ANQGSEA. Trimming cost V 0 bases and J 2 bases, with 17 bases left between them. CDR3 in DNA: TGCAGCGTTGAAGAGATCGGGGGACTTTTTACCAAAAACATTCAGTACTTC. Its translation: CSVEEIGGLFTKNIQYF.

This clone was recorded a few times. CDR3 region: CASSMGQEGYEQYF. In DNA form, the CDR3 reads TGCGCCAGCAGCATGGGACAGGAGGGCTACGAGCAGTACTTC. The rearrangement joins TRBV5-1 to TRBJ2-7, with TRBD1 matching 8 bases. This CDR3 region has 14 residues. V trimming: 4 bases; J trimming: 3 bases; junction bases outside the gene matches: 6. Germline CDR1 and CDR2: SGHRS and YFSETQ.

This chain connects TRBV4-2 to TRBJ2-3; TRBD2 agrees at 11 bases. Germline V gives CDR1 LGHNA, CDR2 YNFKEQ. The CDR3 has 20 amino acids. After removal of 0 bases from V and 4 bases from J, the junction contained 15 bases not matched to a gene. CDR3 nucleotides: TGTGCCAGCAGCCAAGAAATAGCGGGGGGGCCACCCCGGCTGGCAGATACGCAGTATTTT. It translates to CASSQEIAGGPPRLADTQYF.

The genes are TRBV15 and TRBJ1-5; D gene unclear. The CDR3 is 15 amino acids. With 4 bases removed from V and 7 bases from J, the gap between germline ends came to 17 bases. From germline, CDR1 is LNHNV and CDR2 YYDKDF (reference sequence). DNA of the CDR3: TGTGCCACCAGCATCCCCGGGATGGGAGAACAGCCCCAGCATTTT. Translating it yields CATSIPGMGEQPQHF.

The table lists this clone with a few counts. The chain is built from TRBV30 and TRBJ2-2; D may be TRBD1 or TRBD2 (5 bases each). V was shortened by 3 bases and J by 3 bases, with 5 bases between the two germline ends. This CDR3 spans 12 amino acids. The germline gives CDR1 GTSNPN, CDR2 SVGIG (reference sequence). The CDR3 DNA is TGTGCCTGGAGGGGGGACACCGGGGAGCTGTTTTTT. It codes for CAWRGDTGELFF.

The V gene is TRBV7-9, the J gene TRBJ2-4, with D perhaps matching TRBD2 (6 bases). Trimming stripped 1 base from V and 9 bases from J, with 19 bases between. Germline lookup yields CDR1 SEHNR and CDR2 FQNEAQ (reference sequence). There are 16 residues in the CDR3. The CDR3 bases are TGTGCCAGCAGCTTAGAGTCGCGTGCTAGCGTTTCCATTCAGTACTTC. This translates into CASSLESRASVSIQYF.

The V gene is TRBV6-6, the J gene TRBJ1-1; no reliable D call. The germline gives CDR1 MNHNY, CDR2 SVGAGI (reference sequence). V dropped 5 bases and J dropped 5 bases, with 9 bases sitting between them. The CDR3 contains 12 residues. The CDR3 DNA sequence: TGTGCCAGCAGTGGAAAGAGGACTGAAGCTTTCTTT. This sequence encodes CASSGKRTEAFF.

This rearrangement joins TRBV10-2 to TRBJ2-3; a possible D gene is TRBD1 (6 bases). Trimming removed 6 bases from V and 0 bases from J, with 7 bases in between. Germline CDR1 and CDR2: WSHSY and SAAADI. The CDR3 sequence is 13 residues long. As DNA, the CDR3 is TGCGCCAGCAGGGACAGCAGCACAGATACGCAGTATTTT. Translated, it gives CASRDSSTDTQYF.

This clone has just a few counts. The genes are TRBV29-1 and TRBJ2-7, with 10 bases fitting TRBD2. Trimming cost V 3 bases and J 5 bases; bases outside gene matches: 4. Germline V gene lookup returns CDR1 SQVTM and CDR2 ANQGSEA. The CDR3 covers 13 residues. The CDR3 loop reads CSVDLAGADEQYF. The CDR3 DNA reads as TGCAGCGTTGATCTAGCGGGGGCCGACGAGCAGTACTTC.

The rearrangement uses TRBV14 and TRBJ2-3; D possibly matches TRBD1 or TRBD2 (6 bases each). There are 17 residues in the CDR3. CDR1 SGHDN and CDR2 FVKESK come from the germline V gene. V was clipped by 0 bases and J by 3 bases, with 16 bases between them. As DNA, the CDR3 is TGTGCCAGCAGCCAAGAACGGTGGCAGGGGAGGACAGATACGCAGTATTTT. Its protein is CASSQERWQGRTDTQYF.

This clone was picked up a small number of times. Other DNA sequences in the sample encode the same CDR3. CDR3: CAWSVRGNTEAFF. CDR3 DNA sequence: TGTGCCTGGAGTGTACGGGGTAACACTGAAGCTTTCTTT. V usage is TRBV30 and J usage is TRBJ1-1; the D is unclear. V was cut by 0 bases and J by 2 bases, with 7 bases left in between. The CDR3 sequence is 13 residues long. CDR1 is GTSNPN and CDR2 is SVGIG in the germline V gene (reference sequence).

With regard to this clone: Distinct nucleotide sequences in the sample also encode this CDR3. The genes are TRBV18 and TRBJ2-1; D remains unclear. Germline CDR1 and CDR2: KGHSH and LQKENI. Trimming stripped 0 bases from V and 3 bases from J, with 3 bases between. The CDR3 is 13 residues long. The CDR3 DNA follows: TGTGCCAGCTCACCACCTAGCTACAATGAGCAGTTCTTC. Its translation is CASSPPSYNEQFF.

This clone occurred a few times. This sample also contains other DNA sequences that code for the same CDR3. The chain carries TRBV28 and TRBJ2-1, with D hard to call. CDR3 length equals 12 residues. The V end was cut by 2 bases, the J end by 4 bases, with 3 bases between. Germline assignment: CDR1 MDHEN and CDR2 SYDVKM. The CDR3 here is CASSLRYNEQFF. The CDR3 DNA is TGTGCCAGCAGTTTAAGGTACAATGAGCAGTTCTTC.

The chain links TRBV9 to TRBJ2-1; possible D gene TRBD1, 6 bases. The CDR3 contains 15 residues. Trimming cost V 0 bases and J 3 bases, with 10 bases left between them. The V gene's germline CDR1 is SGDLS and CDR2 YYNGEE. In DNA, the CDR3 is TGTGCCAGCAGCGTAGATGAAGGGGGCTACAATGAGCAGTTCTTC. This translates into CASSVDEGGYNEQFF. Based on the CDR3 plus reference TRBV9 and TRBJ2-1, the full variable domain is DSGVTQTPKHLITATGQRVTLRCSPRSGDLSVYWYQQSLDQGLQFLIQYYNGEERAKGNILERFSAQQFPDLHSELNLSSLELGDSALYFCASSVDEGGYNEQFFGPGTRLTVL.

This clone came up a few times. V gene TRBV4-2 combines with J gene TRBJ1-1; the match to TRBD1 covers 7 bases. CDR1 is LGHNA, CDR2 YNFKEQ, per germline. The length of the CDR3 is 15 residues. The V and J ends lost 3 bases and 4 bases, in that order; junction bases with no gene match: 8. The CDR3 DNA reads TGTGCCAGCAGCCACCCCGACAGGGATGGCACTGAAGCTTTCTTT. Translation: CASSHPDRDGTEAFF.

This clone has only a few counts. The chain combines TRBV11-2 with TRBJ2-2, with TRBD1 as a possible D gene (6 bases). V lost 5 bases and J lost 2, with 18 bases in between. This CDR3 is built from 17 residues. Germline CDR1 SGHAT, CDR2 FQNNGV. CDR3 residues: CASSGPRGQLNTGELFF. The CDR3, as DNA: TGTGCCAGCAGCGGACCCCGAGGACAGCTAAACACCGGGGAGCTGTTTTTT.

V usage is TRBV2 and J usage is TRBJ2-5; D gene unclear. The CDR3 sequence is 11 residues long. Germline V gene data show CDR1 as SNHLY and CDR2 as FYNNEI. Between the trimmed V and J ends, which lost 7 bases and 4 bases, there was a span of 7 bases. The DNA for the CDR3 is TGTGCCAGCAATTGGGGAGAGACCCAGTACTTC. Its translation is CASNWGETQYF.

The genes are TRBV7-9 and TRBJ2-7; D not certain. Trimming took off 8 bases at V and 3 bases at J, with 11 bases between the two ends. The CDR3 spans 12 residues. Germline CDR1 is SEHNR and CDR2 is FQNEAQ (reference sequence). CDR3 in DNA: TGTGCCAGCGGTTCCCGAAACTACGAGCAGTACTTC. It translates to CASGSRNYEQYF.

The chain is built from TRBV5-4 and TRBJ1-1; 11 bases match TRBD1. The V gene end was trimmed by 4 bases and the J gene end by 0 bases; junction bases not matched to a gene: 8. Per germline, CDR1 SGHNT and CDR2 YYREEE (reference sequence). The CDR3 extends over 17 amino acids. CDR3 protein: CASSEGQGVKMNTEAFF. CDR3 sequence (DNA): TGTGCCAGCAGCGAGGGACAGGGGGTGAAGATGAACACTGAAGCTTTCTTT.

This clone was counted only a few times. This rearrangement joins TRBV18 to TRBJ1-2; TRBD1 is a possible D gene (6 bases). The CDR3 consists of 13 residues. Germline V CDR1 and CDR2: KGHSH, LQKENI. V gave up 3 bases and J gave up 12 bases, with 17 bases separating them. CDR3 DNA: TGTGCCAGCTCACCTGGGGGCCCGACCCTCGACACCTTC. It codes for CASSPGGPTLDTF.